The clone carrying this TCR beta chain was detected ten times or more. The antigen is not known. The data derive from a study of human T cells and chemical hapten exposure. Study as a whole: Small pooled library volume differences chiefly drove per-sample TCR yield variation.

Study results and limitations: TCRs exceeding a frequency of 1 in 1000 stayed unchanged under DPC sensitization.

V dropped 0 bases and J dropped 4 bases, with 9 bases sitting between them. The V gene's germline CDR1 is DFQATT and CDR2 SNEGSKA (reference sequence). The CDR3 is 14 amino acids. Attachment of unique molecular identifiers to individual cDNA molecules was performed in the library. TCRdb passed the RACE reads through MiXCR, listing each CDR3 protein once. The sample yields 75,000 to 95,000 distinct CDR3 sequences, around 11% seen once. Time point in this sample: patch test 1, 2 weeks after DPC sensitization. Treatment in this sample: therapeutic diphenylcyclopropenone sensitization with weekly scalp DPC. Total RNA came from unfractionated whole blood.

The sequences come from whole blood, collected in connection with sensitization to the hapten diphenylcyclopropenone (DPC). This TCR came from a woman in her fifties or sixties with alopecia areata. Some clones in this sample may be carry-over from other donors' samples. The chain has TRBV20-1 and TRBJ2-2; D possibly uses TRBD1 or TRBD2 (5 bases each). The CDR3 sequence: CSARDPGPTGELFF. The CDR3 nucleotides read TGCAGTGCTAGAGATCCGGGGCCCACCGGGGAGCTGTTTTTT.